This T cell receptor beta chain was sequenced in a study of cytomegalovirus exposure and HLA in healthy donors. Whole-study results and caveats: Association with HLA alleles at 0.05 false discovery rate was found for around 17,000 TCR beta sequences in a later analysis. Versus the roughly 700-donor mean, an Asian-associated ancestry cluster reportedly showed fewer N-insertions in a later analysis. Most of the TCR beta V segments (in an earlier analysis) were productive either about 90% or about 30% of the time.

The PCR contained 60 Vbeta and 13 Jbeta primers. Generated by immunoSEQ multiplex PCR, the TCRdb table keeps only in-frame clones and is missing some. The sample lists approximately 220,000 clones, around 79% occurring once. Worth noting for this clone: Its antigen remains unknown.

Germline CDR1 MNHEY, CDR2 SMNVEV (reference sequence). The J segment lost 4 bases and the V segment lost 0 bases, leaving 5 bases of the junction unmatched. The CDR3 length is 16 residues. The chain has TRBV27 and TRBJ2-2; 7 bases agree with TRBD1. The TCR comes from a man between 18 and 35 years old in good health and CMV-seronegative. The sequenced sample was PBMCs. The CDR3: CASSLSPTGITGELFF. The CDR3 DNA sequence: TGTGCCAGCAGTTTATCCCCGACAGGGATCACCGGGGAGCTGTTTTTT.